These T cell receptor beta chains were read from a single sample in a study of Ad26.COV2.S vaccination and SARS-CoV-2 variants. Sequencing was performed with immunoSEQ multiplex PCR; in TCRdb, only in-frame clones are kept and a portion is missing. The sample yields about 400,000 clones, approximately 86% seen once. The sequenced sample was peripheral blood, obtained in a trial of Ad26.COV2.S vaccine versus placebo. These receptors originate from a person between 18 and 60 years old who received the Ad26.COV2.S COVID-19 vaccine or a placebo. The conserved cysteine and the conserved F or W are not part of the CDR3 here. Clone size appears in some rows only: once, few, many, or a class for an expanded clone.

V gene: TRBV18; J gene: TRBJ2-5; clone size: .; CDR3 length: 12; CDR3 protein: ASSPGTAEETQY
V gene: TRBV5-8; J gene: TRBJ1-5; clone size: .; CDR3 length: 14; CDR3 protein: ASSPGQVNSNQPQH
V gene: TRBV5-1; J gene: TRBJ2-7; clone size: .; CDR3 length: 11; CDR3 protein: ASRVGETYEQY
V gene: TRBV2; J gene: TRBJ1-4; clone size: .; CDR3 length: 15; CDR3 protein: ASSVGQGVILSEKLF
V gene: TRBV14; J gene: TRBJ2-5; clone size: .; CDR3 length: 14; CDR3 protein: ASSQGRAGGRETQY
V gene: TRBV5-4; J gene: TRBJ2-7; clone size: .; CDR3 length: 12; CDR3 protein: ASSLDAASYEQY
V gene: TRBV5-8; J gene: TRBJ1-5; clone size: once; CDR3 length: 13; CDR3 protein: ASSGGTVSNQPQH
V gene: TRBV11-2; J gene: TRBJ1-1; clone size: many; CDR3 length: 13; CDR3 protein: ASSILTGSNTEAF
V gene: TRBV5-6; J gene: TRBJ2-7; clone size: .; CDR3 length: 13; CDR3 protein: ASSLGAGASYEQY
V gene: TRBV4-1; J gene: TRBJ1-4; clone size: .; CDR3 length: 16; CDR3 protein: ASSQGNGKKGPNEKLF
V gene: TRBV7-6; J gene: TRBJ2-1; clone size: .; CDR3 length: 17; CDR3 protein: ASSSQSAGPGLAPNEQF
V gene: TRBV7-6; J gene: TRBJ2-7; clone size: .; CDR3 length: 14; CDR3 protein: ASSLVPGGGAGEQY
V gene: TRBV15; J gene: TRBJ2-6; clone size: .; CDR3 length: 10; CDR3 protein: ATSPSGDVLT
V gene: TRBV9; J gene: TRBJ2-3; clone size: .; CDR3 length: 13; CDR3 protein: ASSVSGASTDTQY
V gene: TRBV29-1; J gene: TRBJ1-2; clone size: .; CDR3 length: 10; CDR3 protein: SVGDKGSGYT
V gene: TRBV10-1; J gene: TRBJ1-1; clone size: .; CDR3 length: 12; CDR3 protein: ASSDARGFTEAF
V gene: TRBV7-9; J gene: TRBJ1-1; clone size: .; CDR3 length: 10; CDR3 protein: ASSHENTEAF
V gene: TRBV7-2; J gene: TRBJ2-7; clone size: .; CDR3 length: 12; CDR3 protein: ASSFGTASYEQY
V gene: TRBV7-2; J gene: TRBJ2-1; clone size: .; CDR3 length: 11; CDR3 protein: ASSLEGGYEQF
V gene: TRBV18; J gene: TRBJ1-2; clone size: once; CDR3 length: 12; CDR3 protein: ASSPRTGTDGYT
V gene: TRBV5-6; J gene: TRBJ2-6; clone size: .; CDR3 length: 15; CDR3 protein: ASSWAGQGAGANVLT
V gene: TRBV7-9; J gene: TRBJ2-3; clone size: .; CDR3 length: 13; CDR3 protein: ASSPSGASTDTQY
V gene: TRBV6-5; J gene: TRBJ2-1; clone size: .; CDR3 length: 9; CDR3 protein: ASRILNEQF
V gene: TRBV30; J gene: TRBJ2-3; clone size: .; CDR3 length: 10; CDR3 protein: AWDRVGNTQY
V gene: TRBV6-1; J gene: TRBJ1-2; clone size: .; CDR3 length: 16; CDR3 protein: ASSEVSGPQYFNYGYT